This T cell receptor (beta chain) was recorded in a study of PD-1 blockade in classical Hodgkin lymphoma. Germline CDR1 reads MDHEN; CDR2 reads SYDVKM. The length of the CDR3 is 14 residues. V gave up 5 bases and J gave up 7 bases; unmatched junction bases: 6. Sample time point: cycle 4 day 1 (C4D1), after 6 weeks of nivolumab. All the patients suffered relapse after autologous stem cell transplantation, and brentuximab vedotin exposure differed. Magnetic negative selection purified CD4+ T cells from thawed PBMCs. Libraries were prepared by immunoSEQ multiplex PCR; TCRdb keeps only in-frame clonotypes and omits some of them. Altogether some 11,000 clones are present, roughly 72% being singletons, with the ten largest covering over 3%.

The chain has TRBV28 and TRBJ2-7, with 12 nucleotides matching TRBD1. The source of this sequence is a human donor with classical Hodgkin lymphoma. The sequencing here drew on CD4+ T cells from blood, taken before the fourth cycle of nivolumab. CDR3 region: CASSRDRGLGEQYF. The CDR3 nucleotides read TGTGCCAGCAGTCGGGACAGGGGGCTCGGTGAGCAGTACTTC.